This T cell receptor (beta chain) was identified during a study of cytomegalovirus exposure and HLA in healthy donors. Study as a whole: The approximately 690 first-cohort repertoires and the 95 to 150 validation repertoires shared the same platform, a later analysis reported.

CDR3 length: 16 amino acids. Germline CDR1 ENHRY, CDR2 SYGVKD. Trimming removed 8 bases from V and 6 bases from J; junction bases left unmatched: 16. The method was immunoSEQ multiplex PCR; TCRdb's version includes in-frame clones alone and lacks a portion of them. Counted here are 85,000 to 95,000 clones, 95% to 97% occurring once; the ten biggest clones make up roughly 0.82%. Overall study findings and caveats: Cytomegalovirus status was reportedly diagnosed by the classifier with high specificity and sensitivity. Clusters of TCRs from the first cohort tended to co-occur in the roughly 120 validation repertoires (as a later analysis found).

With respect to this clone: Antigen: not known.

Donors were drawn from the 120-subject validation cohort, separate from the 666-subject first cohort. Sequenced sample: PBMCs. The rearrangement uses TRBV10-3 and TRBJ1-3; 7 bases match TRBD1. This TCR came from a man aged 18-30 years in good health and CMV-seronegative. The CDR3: CAIGLQGSIAENTIYF. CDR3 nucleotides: TGTGCCATCGGGTTACAGGGGTCCATCGCGGAAAACACCATATATTTT.